These 30 T cell receptor beta chains originate from one sample sequenced in a study of CD8 T cells in ankylosing spondylitis. One entry per CDR3 protein results from TCRdb running MiXCR on the 5' RACE reads. The sample includes about 210,000 distinct CDR3 sequences, over 7% seen only once; the top ten take around 4.4%. Specimen: blood, either unsorted or a sorted T cell fraction (not recorded which). These receptors originate from a female donor with ankylosing spondylitis or in good health (not recorded which).

This clonotype came up a few times. This chain uses TRBV3-1 with TRBJ2-2, with a weak D call TRBD2 (7 bases). The germline V and J ends were trimmed by 10 bases and 1 base, with 28 bases remaining between them. The CDR3 runs 19 residues. Germline CDR1 LGHDT, CDR2 YNNKEL (reference sequence). Here the CDR3 DNA reads TGTGCCATCTGTTTTGCCCTGACGGGGGGCGTTGGGAACACCGGGGAGCTGTTTTTT. Residues: CAICFALTGGVGNTGELFF. Full variable domain (remainder filled in from reference TRBV3-1 and TRBJ2-2): DTAVSQTPKYLVTQMGNDKSIKCEQNLGHDTMYWYKQDSKKFLKIMFSYNNKELIINETVPNRFSPKSPDKAHLNLHINSLELGDSAVYFCAICFALTGGVGNTGELFFGEGSRLTVL.

This clonotype occurred many times. The chain links TRBV6-1 to TRBJ2-7; perhaps TRBD1 as D (6 bases). This CDR3 region has 13 residues. Trimming took 8 bases from V and 3 from J, leaving 14 bases between them. Germline assignment: CDR1 MNHNS and CDR2 SASEGT. DNA of the CDR3: TGTGCCAGCCGTGCCGGGACACTCTACGAGCAGTACTTC. This sequence encodes CASRAGTLYEQYF.

This clonotype was seen ten or more times. The chain has TRBV7-2 and TRBJ2-3; 7 bases are shared with TRBD2. CDR1 is SGHTA and CDR2 is FQGNSA in the germline V gene. Trimming took 5 bases from V and 4 from J; bases not matched to a gene: 9. This CDR3 is built from 15 residues. CDR3 in amino acids: CASSPQAGEADTQYF. CDR3 DNA sequence: TGTGCCAGCAGCCCACAGGCGGGAGAGGCAGATACGCAGTATTTT.

This clonotype was detected ten times or more. This rearrangement joins TRBV29-1 to TRBJ1-1, with 8 nucleotides matching TRBD1. The V and J ends lost 8 bases and 4 bases, in that order; junction bases with no gene match: 6. Germline CDR1 SQVTM, CDR2 ANQGSEA. The CDR3 sequence is 12 residues long. CDR3 protein: CSTRTGTTEAFF. The CDR3 DNA reads as TGCAGCACCCGGACAGGGACCACTGAAGCTTTCTTT. The full variable domain, its missing parts supplied by reference TRBV29-1 and TRBJ1-1, is SAVISQKPSRDICQRGTSLTIQCQVDSQVTMMFWYRQQPGQSLTLIATANQGSEATYESGFVIDKFPISRPNLTFSTLTVSNMSPEDSSIYLCSTRTGTTEAFFGQGTRLTVV.

This clonotype was picked up many times. V is TRBV29-1 and J is TRBJ1-1; tentative D call: TRBD1 (6 bases). Germline CDR1 reads SQVTM; CDR2 reads ANQGSEA. CDR3 size: 13 residues. Trimming removed 8 bases from V and 4 bases from J, with 17 bases in between. This CDR3 reads CSTVGGRGTEAFF. The CDR3 DNA is TGCAGCACCGTGGGGGGCCGGGGCACTGAAGCTTTCTTT.

This clonotype has ten or more counts. V gene TRBV5-6 combines with J gene TRBJ2-1; 13 positions match TRBD2. There are 17 residues in the CDR3. Germline V gene sequence: CDR1 SGHDT, CDR2 YYEEEE. Trimming took 4 bases from V and 4 from J; bases not matched to a gene: 8. The CDR3 coding sequence is TGTGCCAGCAGCACCCCACTAGCGGGAGGGCCTTACAATGAGCAGTTCTTC. This sequence encodes CASSTPLAGGPYNEQFF.

This clonotype was found many times. The chain has TRBV7-2 and TRBJ2-5; 8 bases line up with TRBD1. The germline gives CDR1 SGHTA, CDR2 FQGNSA. J lost 5 bases, V lost 5 bases, and 10 bases had no gene match. The CDR3 has 15 residues. The CDR3 DNA reads as TGTGCCAGCAGCCTCACGGCAGGGGGCTGGGAGACCCAGTACTTC. Protein sequence: CASSLTAGGWETQYF.

This clonotype was seen many times. The chain is built from TRBV18 and TRBJ1-2; 9 positions agree with TRBD1. The CDR3 totals 17 residues. Germline V lookup: CDR1 KGHSH, CDR2 LQKENI. Germline trimming cut 6 bases from V and 0 bases from J; bases unmatched to any gene: 11. The DNA for the CDR3 is TGTGCCAGCTCTCCCGGGACAGGGAGGGGAGCTAACTATGGCTACACCTTC. It yields the protein CASSPGTGRGANYGYTF.

This clonotype has at least ten counts. The V and J genes are TRBV6-1 and TRBJ2-5; D ambiguous. The CDR3 has 16 amino acids. Trimming removed 6 bases from V and 1 base from J, with 18 bases in between. Germline assignment: CDR1 MNHNS and CDR2 SASEGT. CDR3 bases: TGTGCCAGCAGGCACACCGTGGTGGCTCTCCAAGAGACCCAGTACTTC. It encodes CASRHTVVALQETQYF.

This clonotype has only a few counts. The J gene is TRBJ2-1, the V gene TRBV28; 8 bases map to TRBD2. CDR1 and CDR2 from the germline V gene are MDHEN and SYDVKM. The CDR3 runs 17 residues. Trimming removed 4 bases from V and 7 bases from J; junction bases left unmatched: 15. The CDR3 loop reads CASSSLVTGRAGNEQFF. The CDR3, as DNA: TGTGCCAGCAGTTCCCTAGTGACCGGGAGGGCCGGGAATGAGCAGTTCTTC.

This clonotype has ten or more counts. CDR3 region: CASSFNAPQETQYF. The CDR3 bases are TGCGCCAGCAGCTTTAACGCGCCTCAAGAGACCCAGTACTTC. J is TRBJ2-5 and V is TRBV5-1; no definite D call. The CDR3 is 14 amino acids. Germline values: CDR1 SGHRS, CDR2 YFSETQ. V lost 2 bases to trimming and J lost 2 bases, with 10 bases between them.

The chain has TRBV19 and TRBJ2-3, with 9 bases fitting TRBD1. The germline gives CDR1 LNHDA, CDR2 SQIVND (reference sequence). V lost 3 bases to trimming and J lost 3 bases; unmatched junction nucleotides: 4. The CDR3 length is 15 residues. CDR3: CASSIYRGLTDTQYF. Here the CDR3 DNA reads TGTGCCAGTAGTATCTACAGGGGGCTAACAGATACGCAGTATTTT. The full variable domain, completed using reference TRBV19 and TRBJ2-3, is DGGITQSPKYLFRKEGQNVTLSCEQNLNHDAMYWYRQDPGQGLRLIYYSQIVNDFQKGDIAEGYSVSREKKESFPLTVTSAQKNPTAFYLCASSIYRGLTDTQYFGPGTRLTVL.

This clonotype was detected many times. The rearrangement uses TRBV10-3 and TRBJ1-2; D is possibly TRBD1 (6 bases). The CDR3 covers 17 residues. The V end lost 3 bases, the J end lost 2 bases, and 19 bases lay between the germline ends. The germline gives CDR1 ENHRY, CDR2 SYGVKD. The CDR3 DNA sequence: TGTGCCATCAGTGACCCCGAGGGGGGACAAAGGAACTATGGCTACACCTTC. Translation gives CAISDPEGGQRNYGYTF.

Many counts were recorded for this clonotype. The chain combines TRBV20-1 with TRBJ2-7, with 7 bases identical to TRBD1. The CDR3 contains 12 residues. Germline CDR1 and CDR2: DFQATT and SNEGSKA (reference sequence). Losses at the gene ends were 5 bases for V and 3 bases for J; bases not matched to a gene: 4. The CDR3 nucleotides read TGCAGTGCTGACAGACAGGGCTACGAGCAGTACTTC. Its translation: CSADRQGYEQYF.

The table lists this clonotype with many counts. The gene calls are TRBV11-2 and TRBJ2-2; unclear D gene. Germline V gene lookup returns CDR1 SGHAT and CDR2 FQNNGV. CDR3 length equals 15 residues. Trimming cost V 5 bases and J 7 bases, with 17 bases left between them. This chain's CDR3 is CASSPTWARGGELFF. In DNA, the CDR3 is TGTGCCAGCAGCCCGACCTGGGCCCGTGGCGGGGAGCTGTTTTTT.

This clonotype was seen ten or more times. This rearrangement joins TRBV9 to TRBJ2-2, with D maybe TRBD2 (5 bases). V was shortened by 2 bases and J by 0 bases, with 8 bases between the two germline ends. The CDR3 covers 15 residues. Germline V gives CDR1 SGDLS, CDR2 YYNGEE. As DNA, the CDR3 is TGTGCCAGCAGCGTCGCGGACTCGAACACCGGGGAGCTGTTTTTT. It translates to CASSVADSNTGELFF.

This clonotype came up many times. This chain links TRBV4-3 with TRBJ2-7, with 9 bases lining up with TRBD2. V shed 0 bases, J shed 0 bases, and the junction held 3 bases outside the gene matches. The V gene's germline CDR1 is LGHNA and CDR2 YSLEER. This CDR3 has 16 residues. The CDR3 bases are TGCGCCAGCAGCCAAGATCGACTAGCGGTCTCCTACGAGCAGTACTTC. Translated, it gives CASSQDRLAVSYEQYF.

Ten or more counts support this clonotype. This sequence joins TRBV20-1 and TRBJ2-1, with TRBD2 matching 7 bases. CDR1 and CDR2 (germline): DFQATT, SNEGSKA (reference sequence). The CDR3 length is 15 residues. Trimming took 2 bases from V and 10 from J; bases not matched to a gene: 14. The CDR3 DNA reads as TGCAGTGCTAGATTCTTACCCGGCGGGAGATTGGAGCAGTTCTTC. Its protein is CSARFLPGGRLEQFF.

This clonotype was found a few times. The J gene is TRBJ2-1, the V gene TRBV4-3, with 8 bases matching TRBD1. V was pared by 3 bases and J by 9 bases, with 7 bases of the junction left unmatched. Germline V gene data show CDR1 as LGHNA and CDR2 as YSLEER. This CDR3 is 14 amino acids long. This chain's CDR3 is CASSQGSGQGEQFF. CDR3 nucleotides: TGCGCCAGCAGCCAGGGATCCGGACAGGGTGAGCAGTTCTTC.

This clonotype was detected many times. CDR3 in amino acids: CSARDWGDRNTEAFF. CDR3 DNA: TGCAGTGCTAGAGATTGGGGGGATAGGAACACTGAAGCTTTCTTT. J is TRBJ1-1 and V is TRBV20-1, with D possibly being TRBD1 (5 bases). Germline V gene data show CDR1 as DFQATT and CDR2 as SNEGSKA (reference sequence). The CDR3 is 15 residues long. Trimming stripped 0 bases from V and 1 base from J, with 12 bases between.

This clonotype was detected many times. V usage is TRBV12-3 or TRBV12-4 and J usage is TRBJ1-1, with 8 bases aligning to TRBD1. The CDR3 has 14 amino acids. The V and J ends lost 6 bases and 4 bases, in that order; junction bases with no gene match: 7. CDR3 loop: CASSLRQGSTEAFF. The CDR3, as DNA: TGTGCCAGCAGCCTACGACAGGGGTCCACTGAAGCTTTCTTT.

The rearrangement uses TRBV7-2 and TRBJ2-5; no clear D gene. This CDR3 comprises 14 residues. With 2 bases removed from V and 0 bases from J, the gap between germline ends came to 7 bases. Germline V gene sequence: CDR1 SGHTA, CDR2 FQGNSA. CDR3 DNA sequence: TGTGCCAGCAGCTTATTGGTGAACCAAGAGACCCAGTACTTC. The encoded protein is CASSLLVNQETQYF.

This clonotype appeared many times. The chain recombines TRBV6-2 or TRBV6-3 with TRBJ2-2, with D perhaps TRBD2 (6 bases). The CDR3 runs 12 residues. The germline gives CDR1 MNHEY, CDR2 SVGEGT. The ends were cut back, 8 bases at V and 6 bases at J, with 10 bases in the middle. In nucleotides, the CDR3 is TGTGCCAGCCGGTCGGGGGCCGGGGAGCTGTTTTTT. Translating gives CASRSGAGELFF.

There are many counts of this clonotype. V and J are TRBV3-1 and TRBJ2-1; a possible D gene is TRBD2 (6 bases). CDR1 is LGHDT and CDR2 is YNNKEL in the germline V gene (reference sequence). V was clipped by 1 base and J by 4 bases, with 14 bases between them. This CDR3 has 16 residues. The CDR3 DNA follows: TGTGCCAGCAGCCAAGGGGTAACGGGAGTGTACAATGAGCAGTTCTTC. This translates into CASSQGVTGVYNEQFF.

This clonotype appeared many times. The chain carries TRBV9 and TRBJ2-1; TRBD1 might be the D (6 bases). With 3 bases removed from V and 6 bases from J, the gap between germline ends came to 16 bases. Germline V gives CDR1 SGDLS, CDR2 YYNGEE. The CDR3 totals 15 residues. CDR3 sequence (DNA): TGTGCCAGCAGCGAAGGGGGTGGGGCGGGCAATGAGCAGTTCTTC. Translation: CASSEGGGAGNEQFF.

Many counts were recorded for this clonotype. The chain combines TRBV20-1 with TRBJ1-1; D is uncertain. Germline V gene sequence: CDR1 DFQATT, CDR2 SNEGSKA (reference sequence). There are 14 residues in the CDR3. Deletions cut 1 base from V and 5 bases from J, with 14 bases between. CDR3 nucleotides: TGCAGTGCTAGAGGGTACTCGGGTGGGACTGAAGCTTTCTTT. It codes for CSARGYSGGTEAFF.

The CDR3 DNA reads as TGCAGTGCAATGACAGGGGGCATATACGAGCAGTACTTC. Translation: CSAMTGGIYEQYF. This sequence joins TRBV20-1 and TRBJ2-7, with 10 bases fitting TRBD1. The trim removed 6 bases at V and 4 bases at J, leaving 6 bases unmatched. The CDR3 extends over 13 amino acids. Germline loops: CDR1 DFQATT, CDR2 SNEGSKA (reference sequence).

This clonotype was detected ten times or more. This rearrangement joins TRBV27 to TRBJ2-3; 11 nucleotides line up with TRBD2. This CDR3 is built from 16 residues. J gave up 5 bases and V 2 bases, and 6 bases lay outside the gene matches. Germline values: CDR1 MNHEY, CDR2 SMNVEV (reference sequence). CDR3 loop: CASSLRASGGIDTQYF. The CDR3 DNA follows: TGTGCCAGCAGTTTAAGGGCTAGCGGGGGGATAGATACGCAGTATTTT.

This clonotype was picked up many times. Because the CDR3 is missing its conserved closing phenylalanine or tryptophan, this is likely a read error. The CDR3 nucleotides are TGCAGTGCTAGCGCCCGGGCGCTGAACACTGAAGCTTTCCTT. It encodes CSASARALNTEAFL. The V call is TRBV20-1, the J call TRBJ1-1; D not certain. The germline gives CDR1 DFQATT, CDR2 SNEGSKA (reference sequence). The CDR3 spans 14 residues. Trimming shortened V by 3 bases and J by 0 bases, and 11 bases separated the two germline ends.

This clonotype was recorded many times. V and J are TRBV3-1 and TRBJ2-1; TRBD2 matches at 7 bases. J lost 1 base, V lost 10 bases, and 7 bases had no gene match. Germline CDR1 is LGHDT and CDR2 is YNNKEL (reference sequence). The CDR3 length is 14 residues. The CDR3 spells CATRRRESYNEQFF. CDR3 nucleotide sequence: TGTGCCACCCGCCGGCGGGAGTCCTACAATGAGCAGTTCTTC.